This TCR beta chain comes out of a study of blood T cell repertoires in COVID-19. In the study overall: The United States, Italy and Spain supplied acute and convalescent COVID-19 samples.

This CDR3 region has 19 residues. V was clipped by 5 bases and J by 0 bases, with 24 bases between them. CDR1 and CDR2 (germline): LNHDA, SQIVND (reference sequence). TCRdb's table, derived via immunoSEQ multiplex PCR, lists solely in-frame clones and lacks some. The data contain under 250,000 clones, approximately 89% of them seen just once; the ten biggest clones take up around 3%. Sequences were obtained from PBMCs or T cells enriched from blood (not recorded which). The receptor's source is a woman between 40 and 50 years old who had been exposed to COVID-19. This rearrangement joins TRBV19 to TRBJ2-3, with D tentatively TRBD1 (7 bases). The DNA of the CDR3 is TGTGCCAGTAGTTCCGGGGGACAGATAATTAGATCTAGCACAGATACGCAGTATTTT. Translated: CASSSGGQIIRSSTDTQYF.